This T cell receptor (beta chain) is drawn from a study of T cell responses to AZD1222 COVID-19 vaccine. Regarding the study as a whole: A mostly white British donor set with more females was recruited, and clonal diversity was possibly underestimated.

Profiled with immunoSEQ multiplex PCR; TCRdb holds only in-frame clones, not every one. This table has roughly 130,000 clones, 92% appearing once. A note on this clone: Its antigen is not known.

CDR1 and CDR2 (germline): MGHDK, SYGVNS. Losses at the gene ends were 4 bases for V and 0 bases for J; bases not matched to a gene: 5. This CDR3 is built from 16 residues. This specimen consisted of peripheral blood, obtained 28 days after the second AZD1222 dose. The source of this sequence is an adult who received the AZD1222 COVID-19 vaccine. This chain uses TRBV25-1 with TRBJ1-2; 10 bases are a match to TRBD1. CDR3 nucleotide sequence: TGTGCCAGCAGTGGGACAGGGGGAAAGGCTAACTATGGCTACACCTTC. This translates into CASSGTGGKANYGYTF.